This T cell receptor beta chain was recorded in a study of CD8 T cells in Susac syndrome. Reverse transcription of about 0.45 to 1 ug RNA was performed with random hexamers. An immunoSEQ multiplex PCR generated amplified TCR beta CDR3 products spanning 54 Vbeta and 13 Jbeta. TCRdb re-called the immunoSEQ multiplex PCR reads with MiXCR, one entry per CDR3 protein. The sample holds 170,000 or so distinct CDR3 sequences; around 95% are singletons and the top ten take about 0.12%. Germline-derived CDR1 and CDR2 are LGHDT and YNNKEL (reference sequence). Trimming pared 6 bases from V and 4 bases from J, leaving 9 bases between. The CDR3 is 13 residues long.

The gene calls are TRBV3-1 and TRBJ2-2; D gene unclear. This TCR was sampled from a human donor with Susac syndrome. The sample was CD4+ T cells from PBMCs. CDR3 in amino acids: CASSQSSTGELFF. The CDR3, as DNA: TGTGCCAGCAGTCAAAGTTCCACCGGGGAGCTGTTTTTT.